Listed below are T cell receptor beta chains from one sample, sequenced in a study of cytomegalovirus exposure and HLA in healthy donors. The protocol was immunoSEQ multiplex PCR, while the TCRdb copy is restricted to in-frame clones and leaves out a portion. The sample has 140,000 to 150,000 clones, 80% seen once. The specimen was PBMCs. These receptors came from a man aged 40-49 years in good health and CMV-seronegative. Each CDR3 is given with its conserved first and last residue. Fields, in order: J gene, V gene, clone size, D gene, CDR3 DNA, CDR3 protein. D genes are given only for firm matches. Size is stated for part of the rows, as once, few or many counts, or as a class when the clone is expanded.

>TRBJ2-3|TRBV13|.|TRBD1
TGTGCCAGCAGCCTAGATTGGACAGGGGGCTTCGCAGATACGCAGTATTTT
CASSLDWTGGFADTQYF
>TRBJ1-6|TRBV5-1|.|TRBD1
TGCGCCAGCAGCTTGGTACAGGGGGCGGAAGAGGGAAGGAGGACTTCACCCCTCCACTTT
CASSLVQGAEEGRRTSPLHF
>TRBJ2-7|TRBV19|.|TRBD1
TGTGCCAGTAGTATCACAGGGGCGTCCTACGAGCAGTACTTC
CASSITGASYEQYF
>TRBJ1-6|TRBV28|.|TRBD1
TGTGCCAGCAGTTCCGAGAGACAGGGCTATAATTCACCCCTCCACTTT
CASSSERQGYNSPLHF
>TRBJ2-1|TRBV4-1|.|TRBD2
TGCGCCAGCAGCCAAGATGGAGTAGCGGGGGTCCCCTACAATGAGCAGTTCTTC
CASSQDGVAGVPYNEQFF
>TRBJ2-3|TRBV19|.|TRBD1
TGTGCCAGTAGTACCCTCCAGGGGGGCACAGATACGCAGTATTTT
CASSTLQGGTDTQYF
>TRBJ2-1|TRBV30|.|.
TGTGCCTGGAGTGTCGGGGGTAGCTCCTACAATGAGCAGTTCTTC
CAWSVGGSSYNEQFF
>TRBJ1-5|TRBV4-2|.|.
TGTGCCAGCAGCCAAGATCCCAGGGGAAATCAGCCCCAGCATTTT
CASSQDPRGNQPQHF
>TRBJ1-2|TRBV28|once|TRBD1
TGTGCCAGCAGTTCGACAGGGCTCAACTATGGCTACACCTTC
CASSSTGLNYGYTF
>TRBJ2-7|TRBV29-1|few|TRBD1
TGCAGCGTTGCATGGACAGGCGAAAGCGAGCAGTACTTC
CSVAWTGESEQYF
>TRBJ2-7|TRBV7-2|.|TRBD2
TGTGCCAGCAGCCCCCAAGCGGGGGGGCGGGTCGAGCAGTACTTC
CASSPQAGGRVEQYF
>TRBJ2-7|TRBV30|.|TRBD1
TGTGCCTGGAGTGTAATGGCAGGGGGCTCCGGGCAGTACTTC
CAWSVMAGGSGQYF
>TRBJ1-5|TRBV2|.|TRBD1
TGTGCCAGCAGTCGGGACAGGGAGAGCAATCAGCCCCAGCATTTT
CASSRDRESNQPQHF
>TRBJ1-4|TRBV4-3|few|TRBD1
TGCGCCAGCAGCCGATCCCGACAGGGGGCAGGTGAAAAACTGTTTTTT
CASSRSRQGAGEKLFF
>TRBJ2-1|TRBV9|.|.
TGTGCCAGCAGCGTCCGTCTCTCCCCTAGTGACAATGAGCAGTTCTTC
CASSVRLSPSDNEQFF
>TRBJ2-5|TRBV10-3|.|TRBD2
TGTGCCATCAGTGAGCCTAGCGGGGGACAAGAGACCCAGTACTTC
CAISEPSGGQETQYF
>TRBJ2-7|TRBV29-1|.|TRBD1
TGCAGCGTTGAACTAGGGGACAGCTCCTACGAGCAGTACTTC
CSVELGDSSYEQYF
>TRBJ1-3|TRBV6-5|.|.
TGTGCCAGCAGTTACATGGGGGGCTCTGGAAACACCATATATTTT
CASSYMGGSGNTIYF
>TRBJ1-2|TRBV6-5|.|.
TGTGCCAGCAGTTACCAACAGCCCTATGGCTACACCTTC
CASSYQQPYGYTF
>TRBJ1-1|TRBV2|.|TRBD1
TGTGCCAGCGGATTGACAGGGGGCGGGAGGACTGAAGCTTTCTTT
CASGLTGGGRTEAFF
>TRBJ2-5|TRBV14|once|TRBD1
TGTGCCAGCAGCAGACAGGGAATGGAGACCCAGTACTTC
CASSRQGMETQYF
>TRBJ1-6|TRBV27|.|.
TGTGCCAGCGCACTTTCCCGGGGTTTTAATTCACCCCTCCACTTT
CASALSRGFNSPLHF
>TRBJ1-1|TRBV7-9|few|TRBD1
TGTGCCAGCAGCCCCTGGGACAGGAACACTGAAGCTTTCTTT
CASSPWDRNTEAFF
>TRBJ1-5|TRBV18|once|.
TGTGCCAGCTCACCGGGCCCCAATCAGCCCCAGCATTTT
CASSPGPNQPQHF
>TRBJ2-3|TRBV10-3|.|TRBD1
TGTGCCACCTGGACAGGGTTGAGCGGTACGCAGTATTTT
CATWTGLSGTQYF
>TRBJ2-2|TRBV5-4|.|TRBD1
TGTGCCAGCAGCTTGGGGGGACAGTCCCACACCGGGGAGCTGTTTTTT
CASSLGGQSHTGELFF
>TRBJ1-1|TRBV5-1|few|.
TGCGCCAGCAGCTTGGACGGGGGGACTGAAGCTTTCTTT
CASSLDGGTEAFF
>TRBJ1-5|TRBV28|few|.
TGTGCCAGCAGTGCCGTCACGGGACTCAATCAGCCCCAGCATTTT
CASSAVTGLNQPQHF
>TRBJ1-5|TRBV28|once|TRBD1
TGTGCCAGCAGAAAGTTCCCCCGGGACAGGGTGTATGGTGGCAATCAGCCCCAGCATTTT
CASRKFPRDRVYGGNQPQHF
>TRBJ1-1|TRBV7-2|.|.
TGTGCCAGCAGCTTCAGCACTGAAGCTTTCTTT
CASSFSTEAFF
>TRBJ2-7|TRBV14|.|TRBD1
TGTGCCAGCAGCACACCGGGACAGGGTAGCGTCCGGGAGTCCTACGAGCAGTACTTC
CASSTPGQGSVRESYEQYF
>TRBJ2-7|TRBV5-4|once|.
TGTGCCAGCAGCTTTGACGGACTATACGAGCAGTACTTC
CASSFDGLYEQYF
>TRBJ2-5|TRBV21-1|.|.
TGTGCCAGCGGGACTAGCGAAGAGACCCAGTACTTC
CASGTSEETQYF
>TRBJ1-2|TRBV7-2|.|.
TGTGCCAGCAGCTACCAACAGGGCCTCTATGGCTACACCTTC
CASSYQQGLYGYTF
>TRBJ2-5|TRBV4-1|.|.
TGCGCCAGCAGCCTCTCGGACAGCGATTCCTCACAGCAGTACTTC
CASSLSDSDSSQQYF
>TRBJ2-6|TRBV9|.|.
TGTGCCAGCAGCTCTTTGGGACTCTCTTCTTTCTCTGGGGCCAACGTCCTGACTTTC
CASSSLGLSSFSGANVLTF
>TRBJ2-1|TRBV5-1|few|.
TGCGCCAGCAGCTTGGGAGCGGCCTCCTACAATGAGCAGTTCTTC
CASSLGAASYNEQFF
>TRBJ1-3|TRBV10-3|.|TRBD1
TGTGCCATCAGTGAGCCGCGACAGGGGGCCGCTGGAAACACCATATATTTT
CAISEPRQGAAGNTIYF
>TRBJ2-7|TRBV7-2|once|.
TGTGCCGCGGGGACGTCGCGCTCCTCTCCCTACGAGCAGTACTTC
CAAGTSRSSPYEQYF
>TRBJ2-3|TRBV5-8|once|TRBD1
TGTGCCAGCAGCTTGGGGCAGGGGGCGCCAAGCACAGATACGCAGTATTTT
CASSLGQGAPSTDTQYF
>TRBJ1-5|TRBV19|.|.
TGTGCCAGTAACCTACAGGGAGGCAATCAGCCCCAGCATTTT
CASNLQGGNQPQHF
>TRBJ2-1|TRBV30|once|TRBD2
TGTGCCTGGAGTGTCCTAGCGGGACCGGGGGTGGAGCAGTTCTTC
CAWSVLAGPGVEQFF
>TRBJ2-5|TRBV5-1|.|.
TGCGCCAGCAGCTTGGGTGAGGGTCAAGAGACCCAGTACTTC
CASSLGEGQETQYF
>TRBJ1-4|TRBV7-2|.|TRBD1
TGTGCCAGCAGCTACGGGACAGGGGTTGAAAAACTGTTTTTT
CASSYGTGVEKLFF
>TRBJ2-3|TRBV10-2|.|TRBD2
TGCGCCAGCAGTGACTTTCTTCGGGGGGGCCTTAGCACAGATACGCAGTATTTT
CASSDFLRGGLSTDTQYF
>TRBJ1-3|TRBV2|.|.
TGTGCCAGCGCCAGGGACTCTGGAAACACCATATATTTT
CASARDSGNTIYF
>TRBJ2-2|TRBV12-5|.|.
TGTGCTAGTGGTTTGCGGGACATCAACACCGGGGAGCTGTTTTTT
CASGLRDINTGELFF
>TRBJ2-6|TRBV4-3|.|.
TGCGCCAGCAGCCAGGACAGCTCTGGGGCCAACGTCCTGACTTTC
CASSQDSSGANVLTF
>TRBJ2-7|TRBV5-6|.|TRBD1
TGTGCCAGCAGCTTGGGACAGGGGATCCACGAGCAGTACTTC
CASSLGQGIHEQYF
>TRBJ2-7|TRBV5-4|.|TRBD2
TGTGCCAGCAGCTTCGGCGGGAGCGAGCAGTACTTC
CASSFGGSEQYF
>TRBJ1-3|TRBV19|.|.
TGTGCCAGTGGCTCTGGGGGGGCAAGTGGAAACACCATATATTTT
CASGSGGASGNTIYF
>TRBJ1-1|TRBV5-1|.|.
TGCGCCAGCAGCTTAGGAGTCGCTGAAGCTTTCTTT
CASSLGVAEAFF